The 15 T cell receptor beta chains reported below all come from one sample, sequenced in a study of T cells in Graves' hyperthyroidism and ophthalmopathy. Researchers took RNA transcripts and amplified the TCR beta CDR3 regions from them. First-round RT-PCR with HTBI primers amplified the TCR CDR3 region. TCRdb reanalysed the multiplex PCR reads using MiXCR and keeps one entry per CDR3 protein. Among a few hundred thousand distinct CDR3 sequences, around 15% were seen once, and the ten largest hold about 3.5%. Sequencing was carried out using blood. All receptors come from a woman aged 40 to 55 with Graves' ophthalmopathy.

Points on this clonotype: Likely a read error: the CDR3 ends without its conserved phenylalanine or tryptophan. The gene calls are TRBV7-9 and TRBJ1-1; a possible D gene is TRBD1 (5 bases). This CDR3 has 18 amino acids. Trimming removed 5 bases at V and 0 bases at J, with 22 bases between. The V gene's germline CDR1 is SEHNR and CDR2 FQNEAQ (reference sequence). This CDR3 is CASSRPGRGVGVNTEAFL. The CDR3 DNA follows: TGTGCCAGCAGCCGCCCCGGGCGGGGGGTCGGGGTGAACACTGAAGCTTTCCTT.

This clonotype was counted at least ten times. The chain links TRBV30 to TRBJ2-1; TRBD1 matches at 7 bases. The CDR3 contains 17 residues. V trimming: 2 bases; J trimming: 10 bases; junction bases outside the gene matches: 20. Per the germline V gene, CDR1 is GTSNPN and CDR2 is SVGIG (reference sequence). Here the CDR3 DNA reads TGTGCCTGGAGTCACGCCGCAGGGGGAGATATACAATGGGAGCAGTTCTTC. Amino acids: CAWSHAAGGDIQWEQFF.

Comment on this clonotype: This could be a read error, since a much larger clone is one nucleotide away. The chain employs TRBV11-3 and TRBJ2-1; 8 bases are shared with TRBD2. Germline CDR1 and CDR2: SGHNT and YENEEA. Losses at the gene ends were 5 bases for V and 10 bases for J; bases not matched to a gene: 10. The CDR3 runs to 14 residues. The CDR3 nucleotides are TGTGCCAGCAGCCCGACTAGCGAGGAAGGAGAGCAGTTCTTC. As protein: CASSPTSEEGEQFF.

The table lists this clonotype with many counts. V is TRBV20-1 and J is TRBJ2-2; the D gene could be TRBD1 or TRBD2 (5 bases each). This CDR3 has 15 residues. V was shortened by 6 bases and J by 0 bases, with 14 bases between the two germline ends. Germline loops: CDR1 DFQATT, CDR2 SNEGSKA (reference sequence). The CDR3 DNA reads TGCAGTGCGAGTCGGGACGGAGCGAACACCGGGGAGCTGTTTTTT. Its translation: CSASRDGANTGELFF.

The chain is built from TRBV5-5 and TRBJ1-1, with D perhaps matching TRBD1 (5 bases). The CDR3 loop spans 16 amino acids. Germline CDR1 is SGHKS and CDR2 is YYEKEE (reference sequence). V lost 1 base and J lost 1, with 14 bases in between. The CDR3 coding sequence is TGTGCCAGCAGCTTGCTGGACACGCCCTCGAACACTGAAGCTTTCTTT. This gives the protein CASSLLDTPSNTEAFF.

This clonotype was recorded at least ten times. The CDR3 DNA is TGTGCCAGCAGCCAAGATAACAGGGGGCAAACCGGGGAGCTGTTTTTT. Protein sequence: CASSQDNRGQTGELFF. The chain carries TRBV3-1 and TRBJ2-2, with 9 bases matching TRBD1. V lost 0 bases and J lost 5; bases outside the gene matches: 4. The CDR3 runs 16 residues. Germline CDR1 is LGHDT and CDR2 is YNNKEL (reference sequence).

This sequence joins TRBV12-3 or TRBV12-4 and TRBJ1-3; unclear D gene. With 8 bases removed from V and 4 bases from J, the gap between germline ends came to 12 bases. The CDR3 sequence is 13 residues long. CDR3 nucleotide sequence: TGTGCCAGCTCCGAGCGTGTGGGAAACACCATATATTTT. Protein sequence: CASSERVGNTIYF.

Here the CDR3 DNA reads TGTGCCAGCAGTGACCTTGTTTCAGATACGCAGTATTTT. The encoded protein is CASSDLVSDTQYF. The chain joins TRBV6-1 to TRBJ2-3; D gene unclear. Trimming removed 3 bases from V and 4 bases from J, with 8 bases in between. CDR1 is MNHNS, CDR2 SASEGT, per germline. This CDR3 is built from 13 residues.

This clonotype has ten or more counts. The chain links TRBV2 to TRBJ1-4; maybe TRBD1 (6 bases). V lost 2 bases and J lost 8, with 12 bases in between. CDR1 and CDR2 from the germline V gene are SNHLY and FYNNEI. The CDR3 spans 14 residues. CDR3 sequence: CASSELSQGEKLFF. CDR3 nucleotides: TGTGCCAGCAGTGAATTGAGCCAGGGGGAAAAACTGTTTTTT.

This clonotype has ten or more counts. The chain is built from TRBV2 and TRBJ2-1, with D unclear. Germline V gene lookup returns CDR1 SNHLY and CDR2 FYNNEI. V dropped 9 bases and J dropped 0 bases, with 12 bases sitting between them. The CDR3 length is 14 residues. The DNA of the CDR3 is TGTGCCAGGACCGCGGCCTACTCCTACAATGAGCAGTTCTTC. Translated, it gives CARTAAYSYNEQFF. Full variable domain (remainder filled in from reference TRBV2 and TRBJ2-1): EPEVTQTPSHQVTQMGQEVILRCVPISNHLYFYWYRQILGQKVEFLVSFYNNEISEKSEIFDDQFSVERPDGSNFTLKIRSTKLEDSAMYFCARTAAYSYNEQFFGPGTRLTVL.

This clonotype was seen a few times. The chain combines TRBV6-1 with TRBJ2-2; D unclear. V was pared by 5 bases and J by 6 bases, with 13 bases between. Germline V gene data show CDR1 as MNHNS and CDR2 as SASEGT. The CDR3 spans 14 residues. The CDR3, as DNA: TGTGCCAGCAGTCCAGGATTTATGGCCGGGGAGCTGTTTTTT. It is translated as CASSPGFMAGELFF.

This chain uses TRBV6-1 with TRBJ1-4; 8 nucleotides align to TRBD1. Germline CDR1 reads MNHNS; CDR2 reads SASEGT. The CDR3 extends over 14 amino acids. J gave up 8 bases and V 10 bases, and 12 bases lay outside the gene matches. In DNA, the CDR3 is TGTGCCACCTCGAGCCAGGGGGCGCGGGAAAAACTGTTTTTT. Its protein is CATSSQGAREKLFF.

A few counts support this clonotype. DNA for the CDR3: TGTGCCAGCAGTTACGGACAGGGGGCGGCACAGTACTTC. It codes for CASSYGQGAAQYF. The chain recombines TRBV6-8 with TRBJ2-5; 11 bases agree with TRBD1. V gave up 2 bases and J gave up 11 bases; unmatched junction bases: 4. The CDR3 has 13 amino acids. CDR1 and CDR2 (germline): MNHGY, SAAAGT.

This clonotype was observed many times. The chain couples TRBV2 to TRBJ1-1, with D uncertain. The V gene's germline CDR1 is SNHLY and CDR2 FYNNEI. This CDR3 has 14 amino acids. V was pared by 5 bases and J by 6 bases, with 16 bases between. The CDR3 reads CASSRFNLVAEAFF. DNA for the CDR3: TGTGCCAGCAGTCGGTTCAATTTAGTCGCTGAAGCTTTCTTT.

This clonotype was observed at least ten times. V usage is TRBV3-1 and J usage is TRBJ1-1; no definite D call. The CDR3 extends over 15 amino acids. CDR1 is LGHDT, CDR2 YNNKEL, per germline (reference sequence). V was clipped by 1 base and J by 4 bases, with 13 bases between them. The CDR3 reads CASSQALSGSTEAFF. The DNA for the CDR3 is TGTGCCAGCAGCCAAGCCCTAAGCGGGAGCACTGAAGCTTTCTTT. The full variable domain, with the rest looked up from reference TRBV3-1 and TRBJ1-1, is DTAVSQTPKYLVTQMGNDKSIKCEQNLGHDTMYWYKQDSKKFLKIMFSYNNKELIINETVPNRFSPKSPDKAHLNLHINSLELGDSAVYFCASSQALSGSTEAFFGQGTRLTVV.